One sample yielded the 7 T cell receptor beta chains listed below, sequenced in a study of T-cell reconstitution after alpha-beta-depleted transplantation in children. This sample's TCRbeta library carried unique molecular identifier barcodes. TCRdb reanalysed the PCR reads using MiXCR and keeps one entry per CDR3 protein. The sample holds 150,000 to 250,000 distinct CDR3 sequences, roughly 15% seen once. The sequenced sample was PBMCs from the stem cell graft donor, obtained from the stem cell graft. These receptors all stem from a human donor who donated a stem cell graft to a child with acute lymphoblastic leukemia.

This clonotype was seen a few times. The V and J genes are TRBV12-3 or TRBV12-4 and TRBJ1-2; D unclear. This CDR3 has 11 amino acids. V lost 6 bases, J lost 7 bases, and 9 bases lay in between. The CDR3: CASRRAGGYTF. CDR3 in DNA: TGTGCCAGCAGGCGTGCTGGTGGCTACACCTTC.

Ten or more counts support this clonotype. The chain recombines TRBV12-3 or TRBV12-4 with TRBJ1-2; D is uncertain. Trimming pared 6 bases from V and 4 bases from J, leaving 12 bases between. CDR3 length equals 13 residues. The CDR3 here is CASSPGSSYGYTF. The CDR3 DNA follows: TGTGCCAGCAGCCCCGGGAGCAGCTATGGCTACACCTTC.

This clonotype was recorded many times. The chain uses TRBV29-1 and TRBJ2-1; the match to TRBD1 covers 8 bases. Germline trimming cut 3 bases from V and 3 bases from J; bases unmatched to any gene: 13. The CDR3 covers 17 residues. The V gene's germline CDR1 is SQVTM and CDR2 ANQGSEA. The CDR3 coding sequence is TGCAGCGTTGAGGACTTACCGGACAGGGAATTCTACAATGAGCAGTTCTTC. The encoded protein is CSVEDLPDREFYNEQFF.

This clonotype was counted many times. The V call is TRBV20-1, the J call TRBJ1-6; D is undetermined. V was cut by 4 bases and J by 10 bases, with 11 bases left in between. The CDR3 covers 12 residues. Per the germline V gene, CDR1 is DFQATT and CDR2 is SNEGSKA (reference sequence). CDR3 sequence (DNA): TGCAGTGCTACCATTTGGGGATCACCCCTCCACTTT. It encodes CSATIWGSPLHF.

This clonotype was seen repeatedly, ten times or more. V and J are TRBV20-1 and TRBJ2-5; D is ambiguous. This CDR3 comprises 12 residues. Trimming stripped 0 bases from V and 4 bases from J, with 6 bases between. Germline assignment: CDR1 DFQATT and CDR2 SNEGSKA (reference sequence). The CDR3, as DNA: TGCAGTGCTAGAGATCAAGGAGAGACCCAGTACTTC. It yields the protein CSARDQGETQYF.

For this clonotype: Given a much more abundant clone one base away, this may be a read error. In DNA form, the CDR3 reads TGTGCCAGCAGCTTACCGGGACTAGCGGGCCCAGATACGCAGTATTTT. Protein sequence: CASSLPGLAGPDTQYF. The chain carries TRBV11-1 and TRBJ2-3; 12 bases fit TRBD2. The CDR3 consists of 16 residues. The V and J ends lost 2 bases and 4 bases, in that order; junction bases with no gene match: 4. Germline V gives CDR1 SGHAT, CDR2 FQDESV (reference sequence). The full variable domain, rest sourced from reference TRBV11-1 and TRBJ2-3, is EAEVAQSPRYKITEKSQAVAFWCDPISGHATLYWYRQILGQGPELLVQFQDESVVDDSQLPKDRFSAERLKGVDSTLKIQPAELGDSAMYLCASSLPGLAGPDTQYFGPGTRLTVL.

This clonotype was observed at least ten times. This chain joins TRBV2 and TRBJ1-2; D possibly corresponds to TRBD1 (6 bases). The CDR3 has 12 amino acids. CDR1 and CDR2 (germline): SNHLY, FYNNEI. V was trimmed by 2 bases and J by 14 bases, leaving 15 bases between them. Here the CDR3 reads CASSEQLGARTF. CDR3 bases: TGTGCCAGCAGTGAACAACTGGGGGCTAGGACCTTC.